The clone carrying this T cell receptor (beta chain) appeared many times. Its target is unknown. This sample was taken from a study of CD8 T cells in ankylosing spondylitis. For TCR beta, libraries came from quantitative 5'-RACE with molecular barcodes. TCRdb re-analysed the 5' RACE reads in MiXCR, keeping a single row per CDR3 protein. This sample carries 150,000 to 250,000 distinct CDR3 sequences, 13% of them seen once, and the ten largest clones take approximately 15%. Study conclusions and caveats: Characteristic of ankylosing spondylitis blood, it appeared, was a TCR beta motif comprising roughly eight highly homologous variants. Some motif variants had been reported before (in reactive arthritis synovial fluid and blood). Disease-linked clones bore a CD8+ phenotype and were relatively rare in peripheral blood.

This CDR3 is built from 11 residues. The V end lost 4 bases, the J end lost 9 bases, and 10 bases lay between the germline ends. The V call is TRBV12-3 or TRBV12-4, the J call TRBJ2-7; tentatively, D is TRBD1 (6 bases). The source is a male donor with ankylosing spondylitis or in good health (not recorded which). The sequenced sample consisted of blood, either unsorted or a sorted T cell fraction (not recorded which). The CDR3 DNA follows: TGTGCCAGCAGTTCGCAGGGGAGGCAGTACTTC. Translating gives CASSSQGRQYF.